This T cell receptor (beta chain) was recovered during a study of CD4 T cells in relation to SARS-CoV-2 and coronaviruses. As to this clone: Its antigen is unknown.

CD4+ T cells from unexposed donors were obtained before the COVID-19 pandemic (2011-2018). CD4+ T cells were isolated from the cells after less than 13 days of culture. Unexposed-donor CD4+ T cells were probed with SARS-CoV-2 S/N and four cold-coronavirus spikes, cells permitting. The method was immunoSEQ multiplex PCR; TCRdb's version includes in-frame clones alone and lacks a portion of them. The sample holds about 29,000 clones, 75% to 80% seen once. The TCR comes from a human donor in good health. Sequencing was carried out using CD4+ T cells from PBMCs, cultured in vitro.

CDR3 sequence: CASSPAGDTQYF. The CDR3 DNA is TGTGCCAGCAGTCCCGCAGGAGATACGCAGTATTTT. The chain is built from TRBV7-9 and TRBJ2-3; D uncertain. The CDR3 runs to 12 residues. The V gene's germline CDR1 is SEHNR and CDR2 FQNEAQ (reference sequence). V lost 6 bases and J 5 bases, leaving 9 bases between the germline ends.